These 27 T cell receptor beta chains came from one sample sequenced in a study of cytomegalovirus exposure and HLA in healthy donors. The PCR was carried out with 60 Vbeta primers and 13 Jbeta primers. This table comes from immunoSEQ multiplex PCR, and its TCRdb copy is limited to in-frame clones, with some not included. The sample shows hundreds of thousands of clones, roughly 87% of them seen only once. The source material was PBMCs. The receptors come from a man aged 35 to 55 in good health and CMV-seropositive.

The genes are TRBV6-4 and TRBJ2-7; 10 bases are a match to TRBD2. Germline CDR1 reads MRHNA; CDR2 reads SNTAGT. The CDR3 loop spans 15 amino acids. Trimming removed 4 bases from V and 3 bases from J; junction bases left unmatched: 6. CDR3 amino acids: CASSGSSGRNYEQYF. The CDR3 nucleotides read TGTGCCAGCAGTGGGAGTAGCGGGAGGAACTACGAGCAGTACTTC.

This clone occurred once. The chain combines TRBV6-5 with TRBJ2-2, with 13 positions matching TRBD2. The V and J ends lost 7 bases and 5 bases, in that order; junction bases with no gene match: 4. Germline V gene data show CDR1 as MNHEY and CDR2 as SVGAGI. The CDR3 is 15 residues long. The CDR3 nucleotides read TGTGCCAGCACTCCGGGACTAGCGGGAACCGGGGAGCTGTTTTTT. Its translation is CASTPGLAGTGELFF.

This clone was picked up a small number of times. The chain recombines TRBV28 with TRBJ2-7; 10 bases fit TRBD2. The J segment lost 4 bases and the V segment lost 7 bases, leaving 7 bases of the junction unmatched. CDR3 length: 14 amino acids. CDR1 is MDHEN, CDR2 SYDVKM, per germline. As DNA, the CDR3 is TGTGCCAGCAACACCCCTAGCGGGAGTTACGAGCAGTACTTC. The encoded protein is CASNTPSGSYEQYF.

About this clone: Other nucleotide sequences in the sample specify the same CDR3. CDR3: CASSFGTSGSQETQYF. The DNA of the CDR3 is TGTGCCAGCAGTTTTGGGACTAGCGGGTCTCAAGAGACCCAGTACTTC. This sequence joins TRBV7-6 and TRBJ2-5; 12 bases are shared with TRBD2. This CDR3 is 16 amino acids long. V shed 6 bases, J shed 2 bases, and the junction held 7 bases outside the gene matches. The germline V gene has CDR1 SGHVS and CDR2 FNYEAQ.

V usage is TRBV2 and J usage is TRBJ2-1, with 8 bases matching TRBD2. The J segment lost 5 bases and the V segment lost 6 bases, leaving 18 bases of the junction unmatched. The CDR3 has 18 amino acids. The germline CDR1 and CDR2 sequences are SNHLY and FYNNEI. Written as DNA, the CDR3 is TGTGCCAGCAGGTACGGGACTAGAGCGGGAGACAGCCACAATGAGCAGTTCTTC. Protein product: CASRYGTRAGDSHNEQFF. Based on the CDR3 plus reference TRBV2 and TRBJ2-1, the full variable domain is EPEVTQTPSHQVTQMGQEVILRCVPISNHLYFYWYRQILGQKVEFLVSFYNNEISEKSEIFDDQFSVERPDGSNFTLKIRSTKLEDSAMYFCASRYGTRAGDSHNEQFFGPGTRLTVL.

The chain is built from TRBV5-4 and TRBJ1-2, with 8 bases that match TRBD1. The germline V gene encodes CDR1 SGHNT and CDR2 YYREEE (reference sequence). V lost 0 bases to trimming and J lost 4 bases; unmatched junction nucleotides: 2. This CDR3 has 14 amino acids. CDR3 sequence: CASSLDRGSYGYTF. Here the CDR3 DNA reads TGTGCCAGCAGCTTGGACAGGGGGTCCTATGGCTACACCTTC.

In DNA, the CDR3 is TGCGCCAGCAGCTGGGCCAGGGACCAAGAGACCCAGTACTTC. The encoded protein is CASSWARDQETQYF. The J gene is TRBJ2-5, the V gene TRBV5-1, with D possibly matching TRBD1 (5 bases). Germline CDR1 reads SGHRS; CDR2 reads YFSETQ. V was shortened by 3 bases and J by 0 bases, with 9 bases between the two germline ends. This CDR3 spans 14 amino acids.

The CDR3 is CASSSGVANTGELFF. CDR3 nucleotide sequence: TGTGCCAGCAGCAGTGGAGTGGCAAACACCGGGGAGCTGTTTTTT. V usage is TRBV6-5 and J usage is TRBJ2-2; D is undetermined. Trimming pared 6 bases from V and 2 bases from J, leaving 13 bases between. CDR3 length: 15 residues. The V gene's germline CDR1 is MNHEY and CDR2 SVGAGI.

This clone was observed many times. DNA for the CDR3: TGTGCCAGCAGGGGAGACGGACTCCATCAGCCCCAGCATTTT. This codes for CASRGDGLHQPQHF. The chain couples TRBV2 to TRBJ1-5; D uncertain. V dropped 6 bases and J dropped 5 bases, with 14 bases sitting between them. Germline V gives CDR1 SNHLY, CDR2 FYNNEI. The CDR3 contains 14 residues.

The V gene is TRBV2, the J gene TRBJ2-1; 11 bases line up with TRBD1. Germline V gives CDR1 SNHLY, CDR2 FYNNEI. The V segment lost 0 bases and the J segment 3 bases; nucleotides outside the gene matches: 1. CDR3 length: 16 residues. The CDR3, as DNA: TGTGCCAGCAGTGAAGCGGGGACAGGGGGCTACAATGAGCAGTTCTTC. Protein product: CASSEAGTGGYNEQFF.

Concerning this clone itself: In the same sample, other DNA sequences code for this CDR3. This chain uses TRBV7-9 with TRBJ2-5; a possible D gene is TRBD2 (5 bases). CDR3 length: 13 residues. The germline CDR1 and CDR2 sequences are SEHNR and FQNEAQ (reference sequence). V dropped 0 bases and J dropped 5 bases, with 7 bases sitting between them. CDR3 loop: CASSLAGGETQYF. In nucleotides, the CDR3 is TGTGCCAGCAGCTTAGCAGGCGGGGAGACCCAGTACTTC. The full variable domain, completed using reference TRBV7-9 and TRBJ2-5, is DTGVSQNPRHKITKRGQNVTFRCDPISEHNRLYWYRQTLGQGPEFLTYFQNEAQLEKSRLLSDRFSAERPKGSFSTLEIQRTEQGDSAMYLCASSLAGGETQYFGPGTRLLVL.

This chain connects TRBV14 to TRBJ2-2; 11 positions agree with TRBD2. CDR3 size: 18 residues. The germline CDR1 and CDR2 sequences are SGHDN and FVKESK. Losses at the gene ends were 0 bases for V and 6 bases for J; bases not matched to a gene: 9. CDR3 loop: CASSQEALLAGVPGELFF. The CDR3, as DNA: TGTGCCAGCAGCCAAGAAGCGCTACTAGCGGGAGTTCCCGGGGAGCTGTTTTTT.

The rearrangement joins TRBV7-3 to TRBJ2-5; tentatively, D is TRBD2 (6 bases). The CDR3 contains 14 residues. Germline V gives CDR1 SGHTA, CDR2 FQGTGA. The V gene lost 5 bases and the J gene lost 5 bases, with 15 bases spanning the gap. The CDR3 nucleotides read TGTGCCAGCAGCCGAGGGGCGGGGCGGGAGACCCAGTACTTC. It encodes CASSRGAGRETQYF.

This clone was counted only a few times. V usage is TRBV30 and J usage is TRBJ2-1; 8 bases line up with TRBD2. Germline V CDR1 and CDR2: GTSNPN, SVGIG (reference sequence). V shed 3 bases, J shed 9 bases, and the junction held 10 bases outside the gene matches. There are 14 residues in the CDR3. The CDR3: CAWRSPGGPFEQFF. For the CDR3, the DNA is TGTGCCTGGAGGTCCCCGGGAGGGCCTTTTGAGCAGTTCTTC.

This clone was detected once. The DNA for the CDR3 is TGCGCCAGCAGCCAAGAGGGCCGATACGGCTACACCTTC. It encodes CASSQEGRYGYTF. This sequence joins TRBV4-1 and TRBJ1-2; D gene uncertain. V lost 0 bases and J lost 8, with 10 bases in between. CDR1 is MGHRA, CDR2 YSYEKL, per germline. CDR3 length: 13 residues.

The chain is built from TRBV11-2 and TRBJ2-7, with 7 bases fitting TRBD1. The junction had 6 bases not matched to a gene; V was cut back by 5 bases and J by 2 bases. The CDR3 loop spans 14 amino acids. Per the germline V gene, CDR1 is SGHAT and CDR2 is FQNNGV. CDR3 coding DNA: TGTGCCAGCAGCAACGACAGGGTTACCTACGAGCAGTACTTC. Translating gives CASSNDRVTYEQYF.

The chain combines TRBV19 with TRBJ1-5, with D perhaps TRBD1 (5 bases). This CDR3 has 16 amino acids. V shed 4 bases and J shed 6 bases, with 19 bases lying between them. The germline V gene encodes CDR1 LNHDA and CDR2 SQIVND (reference sequence). The CDR3 sequence: CASSTGAGLGGQPQHF. In DNA form, the CDR3 reads TGTGCCAGTAGTACGGGCGCGGGGCTAGGAGGTCAGCCCCAGCATTTT.

The sample holds a few counts of this clone. V gene TRBV2 combines with J gene TRBJ2-3; TRBD2 matches 8 bases. The V gene's germline CDR1 is SNHLY and CDR2 FYNNEI. This CDR3 is built from 13 residues. V shed 7 bases and J 7 bases; nucleotides not matched to a gene: 7. The CDR3 protein is CASNPAGVNTQYF. DNA for the CDR3: TGTGCCAGCAATCCAGCGGGAGTGAATACGCAGTATTTT.

This clone was seen only once. At the DNA level, this CDR3 is encoded by other sequences in the same sample as well. This CDR3 is CSVDSNYGYTF. The CDR3 DNA follows: TGCAGCGTTGACAGTAACTATGGCTACACCTTC. The chain has TRBV29-1 and TRBJ1-2; D call uncertain. Germline CDR1 is SQVTM and CDR2 is ANQGSEA. The CDR3 is made up of 11 amino acids. The V gene lost 3 bases and the J gene lost 1 base, with 3 bases spanning the gap. Variable domain in full (rest from reference TRBV29-1 and TRBJ1-2): SAVISQKPSRDICQRGTSLTIQCQVDSQVTMMFWYRQQPGQSLTLIATANQGSEATYESGFVIDKFPISRPNLTFSTLTVSNMSPEDSSIYLCSVDSNYGYTFGSGTRLTVV.

The gene calls are TRBV7-8 and TRBJ1-1; D is unresolved. V was clipped by 1 base and J by 0 bases, with 6 bases between them. This CDR3 contains 14 residues. Germline values: CDR1 SGHVS, CDR2 FQNEAQ. CDR3 residues: CASSLVYMNTEAFF. The CDR3 DNA sequence: TGTGCCAGCAGCTTAGTTTACATGAACACTGAAGCTTTCTTT.

This clone has a handful of counts. This sequence joins TRBV5-4 and TRBJ2-1; weak D call: TRBD2 (5 bases). The ends were cut back, 3 bases at V and 9 bases at J, with 10 bases in the middle. Germline V gene sequence: CDR1 SGHNT, CDR2 YYREEE (reference sequence). There are 12 residues in the CDR3. CDR3: CASSSADREQFF. CDR3 DNA: TGTGCCAGCAGCTCAGCGGACCGTGAGCAGTTCTTC.

The CDR3 loop reads CASSLRGDRVDEQFF. The DNA for the CDR3 is TGCGCCAGCAGCTTACGCGGTGACAGGGTGGATGAGCAGTTCTTC. The J gene is TRBJ2-1, the V gene TRBV5-1; 7 bases match TRBD1. The CDR3 is made up of 15 amino acids. The germline gives CDR1 SGHRS, CDR2 YFSETQ. The V gene end was trimmed by 2 bases and the J gene end by 8 bases; junction bases not matched to a gene: 10.

The chain has TRBV6-5 and TRBJ1-1; weak D call: TRBD1 (5 bases). This CDR3 has 14 residues. Germline V gives CDR1 MNHEY, CDR2 SVGAGI. Trimming took off 2 bases at V and 3 bases at J, with 10 bases between the two ends. In DNA form, the CDR3 reads TGTGCCAGCAGTTACGCGGGGCAGGACACTGAAGCTTTCTTT. Translating gives CASSYAGQDTEAFF.

The genes are TRBV7-2 and TRBJ2-3, with D unresolved. The CDR3 totals 15 residues. Trimming cost V 4 bases and J 6 bases, with 17 bases left between them. CDR1 is SGHTA and CDR2 is FQGNSA in the germline V gene. The CDR3 protein is CASSSGLGLTDTQYF. CDR3 bases: TGTGCCAGCAGCTCCGGTCTCGGTCTCACTGATACGCAGTATTTT.

This sequence joins TRBV5-1 and TRBJ2-1; 12 bases map to TRBD2. Germline CDR1 is SGHRS and CDR2 is YFSETQ. The CDR3 consists of 16 residues. The junction had 3 bases not matched to a gene; V was cut back by 2 bases and J by 3 bases. In DNA, the CDR3 is TGCGCCAGCAGCTTTCGACTAGCGGGAGTCTACAATGAGCAGTTCTTC. It yields the protein CASSFRLAGVYNEQFF.

CDR3 region: CASSFDDRNTGELFF. In DNA form, the CDR3 reads TGTGCCAGCAGCTTCGACGACAGAAACACCGGGGAGCTGTTTTTT. The J gene is TRBJ2-2, the V gene TRBV7-3, with D possibly being TRBD1 (5 bases). The CDR3 extends over 15 amino acids. Germline assignment: CDR1 SGHTA and CDR2 FQGTGA. V was cut by 3 bases and J by 2 bases, with 10 bases left in between.

The J gene is TRBJ2-7, the V gene TRBV13; 7 bases are a match to TRBD1. Germline values: CDR1 PRHDT, CDR2 FYEKMQ (reference sequence). This CDR3 is 21 amino acids long. Unmatched junction bases numbered 29, after V lost 5 bases and J lost 4 bases. The CDR3 DNA follows: TGTGCCAGCAGCATAAGGGCAGGGGGAGAGAGGGAGACCCCGAAGGAGTACGAGCAGTACGTC. The encoded protein is CASSIRAGGERETPKEYEQYV.